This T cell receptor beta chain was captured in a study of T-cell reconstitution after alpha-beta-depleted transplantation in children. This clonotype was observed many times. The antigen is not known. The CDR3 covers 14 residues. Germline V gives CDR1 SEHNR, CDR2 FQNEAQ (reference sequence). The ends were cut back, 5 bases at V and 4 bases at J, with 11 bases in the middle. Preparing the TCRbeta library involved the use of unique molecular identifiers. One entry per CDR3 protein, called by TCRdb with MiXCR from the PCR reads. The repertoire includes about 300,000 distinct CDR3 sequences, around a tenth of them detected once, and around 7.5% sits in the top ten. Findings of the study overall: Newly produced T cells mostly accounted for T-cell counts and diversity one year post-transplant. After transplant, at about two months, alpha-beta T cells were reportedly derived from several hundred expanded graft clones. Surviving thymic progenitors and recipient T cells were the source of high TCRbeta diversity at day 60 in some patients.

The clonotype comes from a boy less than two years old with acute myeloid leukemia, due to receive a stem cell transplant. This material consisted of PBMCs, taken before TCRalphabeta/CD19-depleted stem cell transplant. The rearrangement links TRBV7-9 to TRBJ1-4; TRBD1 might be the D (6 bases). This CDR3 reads CASSPTGINEKLFF. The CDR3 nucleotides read TGTGCCAGCAGCCCCACAGGGATTAATGAAAAACTGTTTTTT.